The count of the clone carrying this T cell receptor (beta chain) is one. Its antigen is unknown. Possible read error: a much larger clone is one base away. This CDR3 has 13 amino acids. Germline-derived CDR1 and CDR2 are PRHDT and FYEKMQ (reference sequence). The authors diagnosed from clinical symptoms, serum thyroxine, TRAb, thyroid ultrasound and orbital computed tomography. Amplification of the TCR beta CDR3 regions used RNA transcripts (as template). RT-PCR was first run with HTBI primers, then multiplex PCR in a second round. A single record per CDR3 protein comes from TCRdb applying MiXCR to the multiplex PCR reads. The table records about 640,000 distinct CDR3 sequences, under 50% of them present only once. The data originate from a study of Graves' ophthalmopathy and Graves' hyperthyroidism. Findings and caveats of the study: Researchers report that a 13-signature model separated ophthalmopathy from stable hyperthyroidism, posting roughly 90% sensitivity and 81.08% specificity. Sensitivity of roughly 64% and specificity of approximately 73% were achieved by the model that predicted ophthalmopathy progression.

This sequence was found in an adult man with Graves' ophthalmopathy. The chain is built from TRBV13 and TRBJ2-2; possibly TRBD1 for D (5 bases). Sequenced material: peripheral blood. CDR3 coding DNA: TGTGTCAGCAGGGAAGAGGCGGTCGGGGAGCTGTTTTTT. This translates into CVSREEAVGELFF.